The 18 T cell receptor beta chains presented below share a single source sample, sequenced in a study of blood T cells in healthy people across ages. PCR was performed a second time for roughly 7 to 11 cycles using a sample-barcoded 5' primer and a J-beta primer mix. MiXCR was run by TCRdb on the 5' RACE reads, yielding one entry per CDR3 protein. This sample has approximately 1,000,000 distinct CDR3 sequences, with around two fifths found just once. The sequenced sample consisted of blood. The receptors here all came from a man younger than 35 in good health.

This clonotype was observed a handful of times. The chain is built from TRBV5-5 and TRBJ2-7; D is uncertain. The V and J ends lost 4 bases and 0 bases respectively, with 8 bases between them. The CDR3 extends over 13 amino acids. CDR1 and CDR2 (germline): SGHKS, YYEKEE (reference sequence). This CDR3 is CASSVQVSYEQYF. CDR3 in DNA: TGTGCCAGCAGCGTTCAAGTCTCCTACGAGCAGTACTTC.

This clonotype has just a few counts. The chain joins TRBV7-9 to TRBJ2-7; 8 bases align to TRBD2. The CDR3 runs 14 residues. J gave up 0 bases and V 7 bases, and 5 bases lay outside the gene matches. Looked up from germline, CDR1 is SEHNR and CDR2 is FQNEAQ (reference sequence). CDR3 in DNA: TGTGCCAGCAACGCAGCGGGGGTCTCCTACGAGCAGTACTTC. It codes for CASNAAGVSYEQYF.

This clonotype has ten or more counts. V gene TRBV4-1 combines with J gene TRBJ2-3, with a tentative D call TRBD1 (5 bases). CDR3 length: 17 residues. V was trimmed by 2 bases and J by 4 bases, leaving 19 bases between them. The germline V gene encodes CDR1 MGHRA and CDR2 YSYEKL. As DNA, the CDR3 is TGCGCCAGCAGCCAATTCCTCCCGGAGAAACAGGCAGATACGCAGTATTTT. Encoded protein: CASSQFLPEKQADTQYF.

V is TRBV29-1 and J is TRBJ2-7; TRBD1 is a possible D gene (6 bases). The V end was cut by 3 bases, the J end by 2 bases, with 11 bases between. Per germline, CDR1 SQVTM and CDR2 ANQGSEA. The CDR3 totals 13 residues. CDR3: CSVEQGTPYEQYF. DNA of the CDR3: TGCAGCGTTGAGCAGGGGACACCCTACGAGCAGTACTTC.

The chain employs TRBV7-3 and TRBJ2-1, with TRBD1 as a possible D gene (6 bases). From germline, CDR1 is SGHTA and CDR2 FQGTGA. The V gene lost 5 bases and the J gene lost 8 bases, with 13 bases spanning the gap. This CDR3 is 13 amino acids long. CDR3 bases: TGTGCCAGCAGCCCAGGACAGAGGGATGAGCAGTTCTTC. It encodes CASSPGQRDEQFF.

This clonotype turned up a few times. CDR3 residues: CASRGGVSYNEQFF. CDR3 DNA: TGTGCCAGCAGAGGGGGGGTCTCCTACAATGAGCAGTTCTTC. The J gene is TRBJ2-1, the V gene TRBV27; TRBD2 is a possible D gene (7 bases). Trimming stripped 6 bases from V and 0 bases from J, with 9 bases between. The CDR3 totals 14 residues. The germline V gene encodes CDR1 MNHEY and CDR2 SMNVEV (reference sequence).

V gene TRBV20-1 combines with J gene TRBJ1-4; D perhaps matches TRBD1 (5 bases). Germline loops: CDR1 DFQATT, CDR2 SNEGSKA (reference sequence). The V end lost 6 bases, the J end lost 7 bases, and 18 bases lay between the germline ends. The CDR3 runs 14 residues. The CDR3 DNA reads as TGCAGTGCCATCCGGCCGGGGACGACTGAAAAACTGTTTTTT. Its protein product is CSAIRPGTTEKLFF.

This chain joins TRBV4-2 and TRBJ2-1, with TRBD2 matching over 7 bases. After removal of 1 base from V and 4 bases from J, the junction contained 7 bases not matched to a gene. Germline V gives CDR1 LGHNA, CDR2 YNFKEQ. The CDR3 contains 16 residues. The CDR3 protein is CASSQGPWGGYNEQFF. For the CDR3, the DNA is TGTGCCAGCAGCCAAGGTCCATGGGGGGGATACAATGAGCAGTTCTTC.

The chain recombines TRBV4-2 with TRBJ2-3; tentatively, D is TRBD2 (6 bases). V dropped 1 base and J dropped 3 bases, with 14 bases sitting between them. The germline CDR1 and CDR2 sequences are LGHNA and YNFKEQ. CDR3 length: 16 residues. The CDR3 DNA is TGTGCCAGCAGCCAAGGAATAGCGGTGGGAACAGATACGCAGTATTTT. Amino acids: CASSQGIAVGTDTQYF.

This clonotype was seen ten or more times. The chain has TRBV29-1 and TRBJ2-3; D is uncertain. V shed 8 bases and J shed 1 base, with 4 bases lying between them. This CDR3 is 10 amino acids long. The germline CDR1 and CDR2 sequences are SQVTM and ANQGSEA. CDR3 amino acids: CSSGTDTQYF. The CDR3 nucleotides read TGCAGCTCCGGCACAGATACGCAGTATTTT.

This clonotype was counted a few times. As DNA, the CDR3 is TGCAGCGTTGGTATCCCACAGGGGCCCCCTGAAAAACTGTTTTTT. Residues: CSVGIPQGPPEKLFF. This chain connects TRBV29-1 to TRBJ1-4; 7 nucleotides match TRBD1. Trimming at V came to 4 bases and at J to 7 bases, leaving 12 bases not matched to a gene. There are 15 residues in the CDR3. Germline loops: CDR1 SQVTM, CDR2 ANQGSEA.

On this clonotype: The junction departs from germline at one end; a sequencing error may be responsible. This chain joins TRBV6-6 and TRBJ1-5; D remains unclear. Germline values: CDR1 MNHNY, CDR2 SVGAGI (reference sequence). The CDR3 runs 14 residues. DNA for the CDR3: TGTGCCAGCAGTTACGAGAAGGGCAAGCAGCCCCAGCATTTT. Residues: CASSYEKGKQPQHF.

This clonotype showed up just a few times. This chain links TRBV6-1 with TRBJ2-5; no definite D call. The last part of the DNA fits TRBJ2-7 better; the J call may be wrong. The CDR3 length is 12 residues. CDR1 is MNHNS, CDR2 SASEGT, per germline. The CDR3 bases are TGTGCCAGCAGTGAATCCCTCGGCGAGCAGTACTTC. It is translated as CASSESLGEQYF.

In its sample, this clonotype was seen once. The chain uses TRBV13 and TRBJ2-1; 7 bases are shared with TRBD1. Trimming at V came to 0 bases and at J to 4 bases, leaving 6 bases not matched to a gene. The CDR3 spans 16 residues. Per the germline V gene, CDR1 is PRHDT and CDR2 is FYEKMQ (reference sequence). CDR3 sequence (DNA): TGTGCCAGCAGCTTAGGGGGGACAGAGAGTTACAATGAGCAGTTCTTC. As protein: CASSLGGTESYNEQFF.

The chain uses TRBV10-3 and TRBJ2-3; D may be TRBD2 (6 bases). Deletions cut 6 bases from V and 9 bases from J, with 19 bases between. The CDR3 has 14 amino acids. From germline, CDR1 is ENHRY and CDR2 SYGVKD. In DNA form, the CDR3 reads TGTGCCATCAGCGGCGGGACCATCACTGGGACGCAGTATTTT. Protein: CAISGGTITGTQYF.

This clonotype appeared a few times. V usage is TRBV2 and J usage is TRBJ2-3; tentative D call: TRBD2 (5 bases). Trimming stripped 5 bases from V and 5 bases from J, with 14 bases between. Germline V gene lookup returns CDR1 SNHLY and CDR2 FYNNEI. The CDR3 loop spans 14 amino acids. This CDR3 reads CASSSRGLEDTQYF. The CDR3 DNA is TGTGCCAGCAGTTCCCGGGGTCTAGAAGATACGCAGTATTTT.

This clonotype was recorded a few times. The chain carries TRBV20-1 and TRBJ2-3; perhaps TRBD2 as D (5 bases). Germline CDR1 and CDR2: DFQATT and SNEGSKA (reference sequence). The V gene lost 2 bases and the J gene lost 0 bases, with 21 bases spanning the gap. This CDR3 is 18 amino acids long. The CDR3 region has the DNA TGCAGTGCTAGACGCCCGGCGGGCTGGGCCTCTAGCACAGATACGCAGTATTTT. Protein sequence: CSARRPAGWASSTDTQYF.

This clonotype came up a few times. This chain uses TRBV9 with TRBJ1-4; 7 bases are shared with TRBD1. Trimming cost V 3 bases and J 3 bases; bases outside gene matches: 8. This CDR3 is built from 16 residues. Germline assignment: CDR1 SGDLS and CDR2 YYNGEE. This CDR3 reads CASSGPTGAANEKLFF. CDR3 DNA: TGTGCCAGCAGCGGCCCTACAGGGGCGGCTAATGAAAAACTGTTTTTT.